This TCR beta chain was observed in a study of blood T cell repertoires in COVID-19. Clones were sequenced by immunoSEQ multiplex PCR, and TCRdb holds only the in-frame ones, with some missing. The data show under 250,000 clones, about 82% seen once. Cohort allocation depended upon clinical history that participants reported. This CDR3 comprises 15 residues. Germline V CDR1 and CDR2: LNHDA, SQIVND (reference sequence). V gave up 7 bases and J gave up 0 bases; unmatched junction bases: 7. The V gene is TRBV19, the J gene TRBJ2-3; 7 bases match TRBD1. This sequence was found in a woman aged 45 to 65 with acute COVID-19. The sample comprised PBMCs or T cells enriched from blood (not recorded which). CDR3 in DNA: TGTGCCAGTACCGTCGGGACAGCTAGCACAGATACGCAGTATTTT. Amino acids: CASTVGTASTDTQYF.